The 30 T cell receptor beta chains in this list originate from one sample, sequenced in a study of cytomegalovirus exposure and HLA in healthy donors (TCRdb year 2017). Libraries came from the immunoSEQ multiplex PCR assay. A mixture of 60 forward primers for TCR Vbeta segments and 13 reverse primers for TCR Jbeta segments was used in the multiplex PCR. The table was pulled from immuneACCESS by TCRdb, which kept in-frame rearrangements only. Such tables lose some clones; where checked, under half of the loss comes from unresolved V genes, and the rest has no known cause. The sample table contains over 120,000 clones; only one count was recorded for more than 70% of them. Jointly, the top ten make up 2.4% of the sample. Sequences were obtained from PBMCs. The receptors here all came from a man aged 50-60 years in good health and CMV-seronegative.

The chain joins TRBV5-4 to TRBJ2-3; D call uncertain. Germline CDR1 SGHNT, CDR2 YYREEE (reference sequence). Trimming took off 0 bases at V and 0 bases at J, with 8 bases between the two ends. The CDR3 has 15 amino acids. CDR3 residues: CASSLDRTSTDTQYF. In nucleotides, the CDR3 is TGTGCCAGCAGCTTGGACAGAACTAGCACAGATACGCAGTATTTT.

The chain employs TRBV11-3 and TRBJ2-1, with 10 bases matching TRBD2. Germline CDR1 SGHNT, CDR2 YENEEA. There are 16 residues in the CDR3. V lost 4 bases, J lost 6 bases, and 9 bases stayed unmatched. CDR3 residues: CASSSSGTSVFNEQFF. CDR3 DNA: TGTGCCAGCAGCTCGAGTGGGACTAGCGTTTTCAATGAGCAGTTCTTC.

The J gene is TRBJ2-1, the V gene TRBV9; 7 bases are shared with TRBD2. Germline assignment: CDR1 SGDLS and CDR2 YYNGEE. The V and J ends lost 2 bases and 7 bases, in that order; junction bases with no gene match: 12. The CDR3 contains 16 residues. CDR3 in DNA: TGTGCCAGCAGCGTGGGGGGGGATGTGAAGGGGAATGAGCAGTTCTTC. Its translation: CASSVGGDVKGNEQFF.

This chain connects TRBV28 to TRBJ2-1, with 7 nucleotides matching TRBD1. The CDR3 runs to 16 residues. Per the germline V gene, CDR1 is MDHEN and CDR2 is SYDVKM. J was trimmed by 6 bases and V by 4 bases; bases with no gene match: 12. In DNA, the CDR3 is TGTGCCAGCAGTTCACCCCGGGTAGGGGGCCGCAATGAGCAGTTCTTC. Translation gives CASSSPRVGGRNEQFF.

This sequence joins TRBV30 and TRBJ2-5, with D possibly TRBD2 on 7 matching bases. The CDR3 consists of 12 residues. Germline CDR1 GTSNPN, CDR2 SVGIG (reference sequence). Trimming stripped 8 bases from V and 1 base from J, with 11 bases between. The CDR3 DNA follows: TGTGCCCGGGGGGACACCCAAGAGACCCAGTACTTC. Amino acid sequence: CARGDTQETQYF.

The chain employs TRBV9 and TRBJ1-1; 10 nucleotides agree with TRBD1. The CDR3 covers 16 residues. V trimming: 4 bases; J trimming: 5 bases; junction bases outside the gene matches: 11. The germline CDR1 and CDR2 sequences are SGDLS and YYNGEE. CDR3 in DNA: TGTGCCAGCAGCACGTCCGGGACAGGGGCGAGAACTGAAGCTTTCTTT. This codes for CASSTSGTGARTEAFF.

CDR3 loop: CASSSGQWGNQPQHF. CDR3 coding DNA: TGCGCCAGCAGCTCGGGACAGTGGGGCAATCAGCCCCAGCATTTT. This sequence joins TRBV5-1 and TRBJ1-5; 7 positions agree with TRBD1. The CDR3 has 15 amino acids. V shed 3 bases, J shed 2 bases, and the junction held 5 bases outside the gene matches. CDR1 is SGHRS, CDR2 YFSETQ, per germline.

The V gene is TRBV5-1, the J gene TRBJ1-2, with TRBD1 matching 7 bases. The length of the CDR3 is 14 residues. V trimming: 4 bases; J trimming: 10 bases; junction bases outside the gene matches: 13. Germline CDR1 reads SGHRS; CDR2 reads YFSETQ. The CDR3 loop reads CASSPGQTTMVYTF. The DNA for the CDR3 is TGCGCCAGCAGCCCGGGACAGACTACTATGGTCTACACCTTC.

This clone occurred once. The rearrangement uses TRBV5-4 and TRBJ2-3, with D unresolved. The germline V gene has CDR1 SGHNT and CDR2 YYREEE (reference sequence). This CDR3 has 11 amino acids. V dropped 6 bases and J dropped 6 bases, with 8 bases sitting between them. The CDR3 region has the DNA TGTGCCAGCACCCTGAGGGATACGCAGTATTTT. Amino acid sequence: CASTLRDTQYF.

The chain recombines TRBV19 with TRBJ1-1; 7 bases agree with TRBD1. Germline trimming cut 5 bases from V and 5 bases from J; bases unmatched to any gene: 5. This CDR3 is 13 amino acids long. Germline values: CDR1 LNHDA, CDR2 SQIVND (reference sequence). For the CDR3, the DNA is TGTGCCAGTAGTTTTGACAGGGTTACTGAAGCTTTCTTT. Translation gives CASSFDRVTEAFF.

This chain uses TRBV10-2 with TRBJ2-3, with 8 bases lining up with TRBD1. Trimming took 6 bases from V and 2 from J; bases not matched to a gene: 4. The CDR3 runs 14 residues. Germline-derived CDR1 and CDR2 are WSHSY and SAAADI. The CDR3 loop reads CASRTGVTTDTQYF. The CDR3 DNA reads TGCGCCAGCAGGACAGGGGTCACCACAGATACGCAGTATTTT.

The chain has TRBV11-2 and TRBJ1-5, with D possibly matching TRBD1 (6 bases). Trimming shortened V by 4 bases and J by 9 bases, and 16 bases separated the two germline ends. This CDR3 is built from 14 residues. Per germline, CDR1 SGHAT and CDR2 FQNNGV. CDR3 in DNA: TGTGCCAGCAGCTCACGACAGGACCGGGGGCCCCAGCATTTT. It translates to CASSSRQDRGPQHF. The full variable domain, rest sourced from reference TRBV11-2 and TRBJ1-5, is EAGVAQSPRYKIIEKRQSVAFWCNPISGHATLYWYQQILGQGPKLLIQFQNNGVVDDSQLPKDRFSAERLKGVDSTLKIQPAKLEDSAVYLCASSSRQDRGPQHFGDGTRLSIL.

The DNA of the CDR3 is TGTGCCAGCAGCGTAGCAGTCTCTGGGGCCAACGTCCTGACTTTC. This sequence encodes CASSVAVSGANVLTF. This chain uses TRBV9 with TRBJ2-6, with no clear D. Between the trimmed V and J ends, which lost 0 bases and 0 bases, there was a span of 4 bases. Germline lookup yields CDR1 SGDLS and CDR2 YYNGEE. This CDR3 region has 15 residues.

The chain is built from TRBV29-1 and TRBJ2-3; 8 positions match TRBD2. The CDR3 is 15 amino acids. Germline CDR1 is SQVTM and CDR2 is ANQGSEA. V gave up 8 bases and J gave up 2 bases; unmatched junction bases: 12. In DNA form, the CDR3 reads TGCAGCACGGGGGGGAGGGGACTGGACACAGATACGCAGTATTTT. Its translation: CSTGGRGLDTDTQYF.

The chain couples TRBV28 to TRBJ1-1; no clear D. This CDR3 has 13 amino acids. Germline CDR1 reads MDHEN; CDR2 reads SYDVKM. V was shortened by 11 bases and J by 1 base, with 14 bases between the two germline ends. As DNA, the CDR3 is TGTGCCTACTCCTCAGGAGGGAACACTGAAGCTTTCTTT. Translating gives CAYSSGGNTEAFF.

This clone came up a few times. The CDR3 spells CASSLGRGSYEQYF. The CDR3 DNA follows: TGTGCCAGCAGCTTAGGCAGGGGTTCCTACGAGCAGTACTTC. J is TRBJ2-7 and V is TRBV7-9, with D possibly TRBD1 on 6 matching bases. V lost 1 base and J lost 1, with 8 bases in between. The germline V gene has CDR1 SEHNR and CDR2 FQNEAQ (reference sequence). The CDR3 consists of 14 residues.

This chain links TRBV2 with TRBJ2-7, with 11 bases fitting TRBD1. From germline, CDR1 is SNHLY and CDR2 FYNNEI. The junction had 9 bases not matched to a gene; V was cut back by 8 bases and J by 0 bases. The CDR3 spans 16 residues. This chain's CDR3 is CASGGQGAIASYEQYF. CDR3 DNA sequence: TGTGCCAGCGGCGGACAGGGGGCGATTGCCTCCTACGAGCAGTACTTC. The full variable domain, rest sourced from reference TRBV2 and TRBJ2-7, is EPEVTQTPSHQVTQMGQEVILRCVPISNHLYFYWYRQILGQKVEFLVSFYNNEISEKSEIFDDQFSVERPDGSNFTLKIRSTKLEDSAMYFCASGGQGAIASYEQYFGPGTRLTVT.

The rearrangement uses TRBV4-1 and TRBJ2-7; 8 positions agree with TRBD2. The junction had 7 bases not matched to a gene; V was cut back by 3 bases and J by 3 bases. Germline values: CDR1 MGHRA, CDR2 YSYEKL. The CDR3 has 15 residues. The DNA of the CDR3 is TGCGCCAGCAGCCAGTTAATAGCGGGGAACTACGAGCAGTACTTC. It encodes CASSQLIAGNYEQYF.

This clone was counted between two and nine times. The CDR3 bases are TGTGCCAGCAGCCCGAGGCACGGATCCTACGAGCAGTACTTC. Translated: CASSPRHGSYEQYF. This rearrangement joins TRBV9 to TRBJ2-7; D is unclear. The CDR3 runs to 14 residues. Germline CDR1 is SGDLS and CDR2 is YYNGEE. Between the trimmed V and J ends, which lost 4 bases and 1 base, there was a span of 12 bases.

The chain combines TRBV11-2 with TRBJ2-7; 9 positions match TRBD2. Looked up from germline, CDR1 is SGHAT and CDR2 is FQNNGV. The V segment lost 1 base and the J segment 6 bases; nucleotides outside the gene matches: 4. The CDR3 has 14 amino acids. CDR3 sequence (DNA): TGTGCCAGCAGCTTAGTAGCGGGGGTGCTCGAGCAGTACTTC. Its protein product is CASSLVAGVLEQYF.

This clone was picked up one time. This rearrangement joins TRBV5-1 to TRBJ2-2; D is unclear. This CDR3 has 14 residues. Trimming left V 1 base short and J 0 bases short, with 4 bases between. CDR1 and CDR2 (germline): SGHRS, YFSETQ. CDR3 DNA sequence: TGCGCCAGCAGCTTGACAGCGAACACCGGGGAGCTGTTTTTT. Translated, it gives CASSLTANTGELFF.

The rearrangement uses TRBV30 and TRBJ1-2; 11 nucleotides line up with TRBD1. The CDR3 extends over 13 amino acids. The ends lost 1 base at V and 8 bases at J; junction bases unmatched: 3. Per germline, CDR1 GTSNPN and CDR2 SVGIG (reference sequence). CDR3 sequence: CAWSAGTGGGYTF. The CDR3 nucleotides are TGTGCCTGGAGTGCCGGGACAGGGGGGGGCTACACCTTC.

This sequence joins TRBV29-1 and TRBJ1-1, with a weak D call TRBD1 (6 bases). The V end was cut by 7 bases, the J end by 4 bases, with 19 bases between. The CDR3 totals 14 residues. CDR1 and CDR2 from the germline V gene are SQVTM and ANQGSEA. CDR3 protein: CSGTETGILTEAFF. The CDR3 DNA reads TGCAGCGGCACCGAAACAGGGATTCTCACTGAAGCTTTCTTT. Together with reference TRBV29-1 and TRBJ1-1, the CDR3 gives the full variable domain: SAVISQKPSRDICQRGTSLTIQCQVDSQVTMMFWYRQQPGQSLTLIATANQGSEATYESGFVIDKFPISRPNLTFSTLTVSNMSPEDSSIYLCSGTETGILTEAFFGQGTRLTVV.

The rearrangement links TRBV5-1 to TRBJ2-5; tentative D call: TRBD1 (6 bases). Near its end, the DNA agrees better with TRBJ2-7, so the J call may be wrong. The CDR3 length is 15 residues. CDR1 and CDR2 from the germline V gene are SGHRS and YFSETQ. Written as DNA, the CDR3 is TGCGCCAGCAGCTTGGATGGACAGAGCTCCTACGAGCAGTACTTC. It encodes CASSLDGQSSYEQYF.

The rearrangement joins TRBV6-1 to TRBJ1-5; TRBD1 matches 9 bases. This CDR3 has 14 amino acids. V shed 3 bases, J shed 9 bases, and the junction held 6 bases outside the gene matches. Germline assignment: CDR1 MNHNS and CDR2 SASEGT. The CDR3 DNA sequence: TGTGCCAGCAGTGAGGACAGGGGTCCTCGGCCCCAGCATTTT. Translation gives CASSEDRGPRPQHF.

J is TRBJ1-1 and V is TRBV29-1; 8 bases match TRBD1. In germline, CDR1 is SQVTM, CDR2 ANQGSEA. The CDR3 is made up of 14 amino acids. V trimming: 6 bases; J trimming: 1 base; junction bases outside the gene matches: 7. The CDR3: CSVGVGTGNTEAFF. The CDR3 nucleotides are TGCAGCGTGGGGGTGGGGACAGGGAACACTGAAGCTTTCTTT.

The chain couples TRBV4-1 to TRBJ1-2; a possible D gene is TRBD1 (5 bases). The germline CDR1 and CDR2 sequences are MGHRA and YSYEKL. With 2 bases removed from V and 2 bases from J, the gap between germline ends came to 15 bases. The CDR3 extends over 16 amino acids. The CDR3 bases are TGCGCCAGCAGCCAAAATCAGGGAGGTATAAACTATGGCTACACCTTC. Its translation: CASSQNQGGINYGYTF.

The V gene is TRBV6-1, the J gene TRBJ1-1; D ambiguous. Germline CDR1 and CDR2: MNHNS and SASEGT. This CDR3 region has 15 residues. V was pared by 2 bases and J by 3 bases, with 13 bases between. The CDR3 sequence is CASSEIRGSDTEAFF. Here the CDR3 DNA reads TGTGCCAGCAGTGAAATCCGGGGTAGCGACACTGAAGCTTTCTTT.

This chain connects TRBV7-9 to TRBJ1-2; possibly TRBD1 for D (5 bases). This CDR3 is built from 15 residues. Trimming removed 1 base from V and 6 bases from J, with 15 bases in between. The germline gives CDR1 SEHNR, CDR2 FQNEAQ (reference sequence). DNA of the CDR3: TGTGCCAGCAGCTTAGACCAAGCGACAGTTGATGGCTACACCTTC. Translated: CASSLDQATVDGYTF.

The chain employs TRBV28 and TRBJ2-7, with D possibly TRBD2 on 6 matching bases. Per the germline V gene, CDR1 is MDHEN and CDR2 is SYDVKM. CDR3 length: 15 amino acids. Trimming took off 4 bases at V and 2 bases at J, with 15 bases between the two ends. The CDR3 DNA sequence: TGTGCCAGCAGTTCATACGGGGGACGAACCTACGAGCAGTACTTC. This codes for CASSSYGGRTYEQYF.